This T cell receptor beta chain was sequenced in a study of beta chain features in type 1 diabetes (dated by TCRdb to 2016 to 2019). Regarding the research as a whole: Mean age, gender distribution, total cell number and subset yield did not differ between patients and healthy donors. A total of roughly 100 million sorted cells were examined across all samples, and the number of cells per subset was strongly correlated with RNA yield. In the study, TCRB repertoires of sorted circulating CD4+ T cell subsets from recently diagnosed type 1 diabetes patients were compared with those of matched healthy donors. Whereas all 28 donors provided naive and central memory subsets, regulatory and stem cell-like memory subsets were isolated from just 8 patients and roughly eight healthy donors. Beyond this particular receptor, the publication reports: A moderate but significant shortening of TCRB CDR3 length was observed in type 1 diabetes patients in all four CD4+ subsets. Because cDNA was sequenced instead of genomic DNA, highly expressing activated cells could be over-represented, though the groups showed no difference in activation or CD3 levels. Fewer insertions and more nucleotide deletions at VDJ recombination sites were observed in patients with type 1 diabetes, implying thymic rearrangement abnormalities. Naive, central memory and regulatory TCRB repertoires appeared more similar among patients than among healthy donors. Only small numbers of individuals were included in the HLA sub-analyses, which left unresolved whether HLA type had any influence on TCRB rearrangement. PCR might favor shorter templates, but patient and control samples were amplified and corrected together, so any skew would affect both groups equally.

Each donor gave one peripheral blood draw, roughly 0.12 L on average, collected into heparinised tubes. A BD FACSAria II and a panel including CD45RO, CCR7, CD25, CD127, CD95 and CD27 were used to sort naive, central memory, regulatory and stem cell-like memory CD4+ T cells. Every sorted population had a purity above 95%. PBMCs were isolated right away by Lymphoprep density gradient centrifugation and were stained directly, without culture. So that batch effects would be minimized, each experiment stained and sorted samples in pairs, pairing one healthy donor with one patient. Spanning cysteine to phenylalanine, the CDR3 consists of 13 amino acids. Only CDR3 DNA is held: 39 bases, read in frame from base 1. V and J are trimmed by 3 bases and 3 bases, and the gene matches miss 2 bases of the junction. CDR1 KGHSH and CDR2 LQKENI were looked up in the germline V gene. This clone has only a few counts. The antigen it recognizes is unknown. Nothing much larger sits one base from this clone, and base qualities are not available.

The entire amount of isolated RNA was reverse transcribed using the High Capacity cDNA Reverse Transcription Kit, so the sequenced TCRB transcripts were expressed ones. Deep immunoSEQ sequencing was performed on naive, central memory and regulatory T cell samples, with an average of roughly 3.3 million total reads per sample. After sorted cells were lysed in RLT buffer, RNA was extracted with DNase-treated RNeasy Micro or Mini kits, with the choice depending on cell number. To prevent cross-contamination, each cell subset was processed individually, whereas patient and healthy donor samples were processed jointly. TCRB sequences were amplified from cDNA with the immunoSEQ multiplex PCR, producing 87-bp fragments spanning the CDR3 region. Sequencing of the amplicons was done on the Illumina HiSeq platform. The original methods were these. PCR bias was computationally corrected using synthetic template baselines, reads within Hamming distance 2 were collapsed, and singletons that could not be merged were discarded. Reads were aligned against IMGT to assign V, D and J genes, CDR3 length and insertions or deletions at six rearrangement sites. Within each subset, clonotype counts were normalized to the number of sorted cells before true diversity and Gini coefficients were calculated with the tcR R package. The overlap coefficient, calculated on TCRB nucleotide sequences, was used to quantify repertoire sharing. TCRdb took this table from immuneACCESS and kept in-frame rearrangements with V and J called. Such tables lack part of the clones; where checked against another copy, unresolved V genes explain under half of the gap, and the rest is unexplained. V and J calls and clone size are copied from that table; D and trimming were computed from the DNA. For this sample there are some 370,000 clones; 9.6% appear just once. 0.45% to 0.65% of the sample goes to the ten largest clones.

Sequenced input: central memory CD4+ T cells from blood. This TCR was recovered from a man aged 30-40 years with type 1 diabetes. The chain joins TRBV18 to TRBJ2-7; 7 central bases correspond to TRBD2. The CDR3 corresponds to CASSPASGYEQYF. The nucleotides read TGTGCCAGCTCACCGGCTAGCGGCTACGAGCAGTACTTC.